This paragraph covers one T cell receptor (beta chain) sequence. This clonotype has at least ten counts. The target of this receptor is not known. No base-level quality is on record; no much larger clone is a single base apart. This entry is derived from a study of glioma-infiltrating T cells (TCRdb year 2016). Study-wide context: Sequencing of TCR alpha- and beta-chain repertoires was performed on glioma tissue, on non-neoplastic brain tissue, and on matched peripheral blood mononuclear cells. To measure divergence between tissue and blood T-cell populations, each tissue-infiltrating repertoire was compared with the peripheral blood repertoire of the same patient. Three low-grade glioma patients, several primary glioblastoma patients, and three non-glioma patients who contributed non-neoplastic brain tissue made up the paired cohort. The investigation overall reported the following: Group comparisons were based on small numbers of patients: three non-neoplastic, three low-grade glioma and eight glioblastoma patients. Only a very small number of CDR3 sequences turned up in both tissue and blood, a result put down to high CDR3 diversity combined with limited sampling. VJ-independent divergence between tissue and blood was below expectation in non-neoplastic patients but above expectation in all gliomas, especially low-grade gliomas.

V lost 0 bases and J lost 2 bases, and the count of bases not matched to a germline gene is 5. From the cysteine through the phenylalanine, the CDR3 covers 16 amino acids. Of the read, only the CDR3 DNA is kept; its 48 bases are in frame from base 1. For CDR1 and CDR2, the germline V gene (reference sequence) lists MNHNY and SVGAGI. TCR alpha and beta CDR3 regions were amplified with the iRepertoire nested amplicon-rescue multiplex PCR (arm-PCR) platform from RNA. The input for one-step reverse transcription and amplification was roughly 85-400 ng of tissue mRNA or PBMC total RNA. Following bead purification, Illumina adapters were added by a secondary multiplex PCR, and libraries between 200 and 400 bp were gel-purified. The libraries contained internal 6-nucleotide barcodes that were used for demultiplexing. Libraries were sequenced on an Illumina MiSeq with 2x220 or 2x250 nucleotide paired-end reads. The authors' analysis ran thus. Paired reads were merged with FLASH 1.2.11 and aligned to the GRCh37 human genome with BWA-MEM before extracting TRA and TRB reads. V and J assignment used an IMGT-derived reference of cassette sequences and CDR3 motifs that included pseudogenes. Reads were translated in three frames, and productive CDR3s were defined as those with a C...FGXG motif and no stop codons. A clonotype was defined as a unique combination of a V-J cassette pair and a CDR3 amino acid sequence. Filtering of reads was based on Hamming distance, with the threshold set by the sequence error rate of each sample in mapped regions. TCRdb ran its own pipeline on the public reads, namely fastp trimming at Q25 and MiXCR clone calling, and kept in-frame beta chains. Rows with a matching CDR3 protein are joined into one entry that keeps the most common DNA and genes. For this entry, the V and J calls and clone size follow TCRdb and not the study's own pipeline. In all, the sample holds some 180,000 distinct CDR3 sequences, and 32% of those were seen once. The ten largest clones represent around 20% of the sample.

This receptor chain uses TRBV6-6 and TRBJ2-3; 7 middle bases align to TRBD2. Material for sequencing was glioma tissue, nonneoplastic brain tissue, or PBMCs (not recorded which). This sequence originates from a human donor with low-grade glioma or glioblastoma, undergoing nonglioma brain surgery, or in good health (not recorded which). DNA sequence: TGTGCCAGCAGTTACTCGAGAGCGGGACTCACAGATACGCAGTATTTT. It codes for CASSYSRAGLTDTQYF.